What follows are 26 T cell receptor beta chains derived from one specimen sequenced in a study of blood T cell repertoires in COVID-19. Only in-frame clones appear in the TCRdb table, and some are missing; sequencing was by immunoSEQ multiplex PCR. The data contain 26,000 or so clones, approximately 87% of them singletons. The sample comprised peripheral blood. The origin of the receptors is a human donor in a cohort sampled during active COVID-19.

The rearrangement uses TRBV6-6 and TRBJ2-2; 13 positions match TRBD2. CDR3 size: 16 residues. CDR1 MNHNY and CDR2 SVGAGI come from the germline V gene (reference sequence). The ends lost 5 bases at V and 3 bases at J; junction bases unmatched: 3. The chain's CDR3 is CASSSGLAGDTGELFF. The CDR3, as DNA: TGTGCCAGCAGTAGTGGACTAGCGGGAGACACCGGGGAGCTGTTTTTT.

V gene TRBV28 combines with J gene TRBJ2-7; 8 bases map to TRBD1. The CDR3 extends over 14 amino acids. The junction had 5 bases not matched to a gene; V was cut back by 5 bases and J by 2 bases. Germline values: CDR1 MDHEN, CDR2 SYDVKM. CDR3 protein: CASSTSQGAYEQYF. The CDR3 DNA reads as TGTGCCAGCAGTACATCACAGGGGGCCTACGAGCAGTACTTC. The full variable domain, completed using reference TRBV28 and TRBJ2-7, is DVKVTQSSRYLVKRTGEKVFLECVQDMDHENMFWYRQDPGLGLRLIYFSYDVKMKEKGDIPEGYSVSREKKERFSLILESASTNQTSMYLCASSTSQGAYEQYFGPGTRLTVT.

V gene TRBV5-8 combines with J gene TRBJ2-2, with TRBD1 matching over 10 bases. Germline lookup yields CDR1 SGHTS and CDR2 YDEGEE. The CDR3 is 16 residues long. V shed 4 bases, J shed 5 bases, and the junction held 8 bases outside the gene matches. The CDR3 spells CASSRYSGQGTGELFF. The CDR3 nucleotides are TGTGCCAGCAGCCGATACTCGGGACAGGGGACCGGGGAGCTGTTTTTT.

The chain couples TRBV19 to TRBJ2-7, with unresolved D. The CDR3 spans 14 residues. V was trimmed by 7 bases and J by 2 bases, leaving 15 bases between them. Germline values: CDR1 LNHDA, CDR2 SQIVND (reference sequence). The CDR3, as DNA: TGTGCCAGTACCAATCCCGGTCACCCCTACGAGCAGTACTTC. Protein sequence: CASTNPGHPYEQYF.

The chain employs TRBV18 and TRBJ1-5; D gene ambiguous. CDR3 size: 19 residues. The V end was cut by 2 bases, the J end by 6 bases, with 26 bases between. Germline V CDR1 and CDR2: KGHSH, LQKENI. The CDR3 is CASSPTTSPRPRGGQPQHF. In nucleotides, the CDR3 is TGTGCCAGCTCACCAACGACGAGTCCTCGGCCCCGGGGTGGTCAGCCCCAGCATTTT.

The rearrangement links TRBV5-6 to TRBJ2-6; D might be TRBD2 (6 bases). V dropped 4 bases and J dropped 2 bases, with 7 bases sitting between them. The CDR3 sequence is 14 residues long. Per the germline V gene, CDR1 is SGHDT and CDR2 is YYEEEE. CDR3 in amino acids: CASSRETGANVLTF. In nucleotides, the CDR3 is TGTGCCAGCAGCCGGGAGACTGGGGCCAACGTCCTGACTTTC.

The J gene is TRBJ1-5, the V gene TRBV6-2 or TRBV6-3, with a possible D match to TRBD1 (6 bases). V shed 7 bases and J shed 0 bases, with 16 bases lying between them. The CDR3 totals 16 residues. Germline CDR1 reads MNHEY; CDR2 reads SVGEGT. The chain's CDR3 is CASTYQGTNSNQPQHF. For the CDR3, the DNA is TGTGCCAGCACTTATCAGGGGACAAATAGCAATCAGCCCCAGCATTTT.

The J gene is TRBJ2-3, the V gene TRBV4-3; TRBD2 matches at 7 bases. Germline V gene data show CDR1 as LGHNA and CDR2 as YSLEER. V shed 0 bases and J 4 bases; nucleotides not matched to a gene: 7. CDR3 length: 16 residues. In nucleotides, the CDR3 is TGCGCCAGCAGCCAAGATTGGGGGGGTTTCGCAGATACGCAGTATTTT. Protein: CASSQDWGGFADTQYF.

Written as DNA, the CDR3 is TGTGCCACCTACGACATCGAGCAGTACTTC. Translated: CATYDIEQYF. The chain recombines TRBV24-1 with TRBJ2-7; unclear D gene. The CDR3 is 10 residues long. Germline loops: CDR1 KGHDR, CDR2 SFDVKD. The ends were cut back, 9 bases at V and 6 bases at J, with 8 bases in the middle.

This clone has just a few counts. The J gene is TRBJ2-1, the V gene TRBV7-9; D is undetermined. Germline CDR1 is SEHNR and CDR2 is FQNEAQ (reference sequence). CDR3 length: 12 amino acids. V was cut by 4 bases and J by 4 bases, with 5 bases left in between. The CDR3 protein is CASSSKYNEQFF. The CDR3 coding sequence is TGTGCCAGCAGCTCCAAATACAATGAGCAGTTCTTC.

The CDR3 spells CASSRLQGARSYEQYF. The DNA of the CDR3 is TGTGCCAGCAGTCGGTTACAGGGGGCGCGATCCTACGAGCAGTACTTC. The gene calls are TRBV27 and TRBJ2-7, with 9 nucleotides matching TRBD1. CDR1 MNHEY and CDR2 SMNVEV come from the germline V gene (reference sequence). V was pared by 5 bases and J by 1 base, with 9 bases of the junction left unmatched. There are 16 residues in the CDR3.

This chain connects TRBV7-9 to TRBJ2-7; a weak D match, TRBD2 (6 bases). V lost 4 bases and J 2 bases, leaving 9 bases between the germline ends. Germline V lookup: CDR1 SEHNR, CDR2 FQNEAQ (reference sequence). The CDR3 sequence is 13 residues long. This CDR3 reads CASSSPGAYEQYF. The CDR3 coding sequence is TGTGCCAGCAGCTCTCCGGGGGCCTACGAGCAGTACTTC.

The chain has TRBV7-2 and TRBJ1-2; perhaps TRBD1 as D (6 bases). Germline CDR1 SGHTA, CDR2 FQGNSA. CDR3 length equals 15 residues. V lost 0 bases, J lost 5 bases, and 13 bases lay in between. CDR3: CASSLAAGTFYGYTF. The CDR3 DNA is TGTGCCAGCAGCTTAGCGGCCGGGACATTTTATGGCTACACCTTC. Using reference TRBV7-2 and TRBJ1-2 for the parts outside the CDR3, the full variable domain is GAGVSQSPSNKVTEKGKDVELRCDPISGHTALYWYRQSLGQGLEFLIYFQGNSAPDKSGLPSDRFSAERTGGSVSTLTIQRTQQEDSAVYLCASSLAAGTFYGYTFGSGTRLTVV.

The chain recombines TRBV5-6 with TRBJ2-1; 7 bases agree with TRBD1. Germline V gene lookup returns CDR1 SGHDT and CDR2 YYEEEE. This CDR3 region has 14 residues. V lost 5 bases and J lost 5; bases outside the gene matches: 7. The CDR3 loop reads CASRTGTVNNEQFF. The CDR3 DNA is TGTGCCAGCAGAACAGGGACAGTTAACAATGAGCAGTTCTTC.

This chain joins TRBV28 and TRBJ2-2; 9 nucleotides agree with TRBD1. Trimming removed 4 bases from V and 6 bases from J; junction bases left unmatched: 6. CDR3 length: 15 residues. Germline V gives CDR1 MDHEN, CDR2 SYDVKM. As DNA, the CDR3 is TGTGCCAGCAGTTGGCCGGGACAGGGTTCCGGGGAGCTGTTTTTT. This encodes CASSWPGQGSGELFF.

V gene TRBV7-8 combines with J gene TRBJ2-5; possible D gene TRBD2, 5 bases. The length of the CDR3 is 14 residues. V dropped 5 bases and J dropped 5 bases, with 15 bases sitting between them. CDR1 is SGHVS and CDR2 is FQNEAQ in the germline V gene. The CDR3 region is CASSLEGSVETQYF. In DNA form, the CDR3 reads TGTGCCAGCAGCCTCGAGGGATCGGTGGAGACCCAGTACTTC. The full variable domain, completed using reference TRBV7-8 and TRBJ2-5, is GAGVSQSPRYKVAKRGQDVALRCDPISGHVSLFWYQQALGQGPEFLTYFQNEAQLDKSGLPSDRFFAERPEGSVSTLKIQRTQQEDSAVYLCASSLEGSVETQYFGPGTRLLVL.

Only one count was recorded for this clone. The V call is TRBV2, the J call TRBJ2-7, with D possibly TRBD1 on 6 matching bases. CDR3 length: 12 amino acids. Germline V gives CDR1 SNHLY, CDR2 FYNNEI. Trimming cost V 6 bases and J 1 base, with 7 bases left between them. For the CDR3, the DNA is TGTGCCAGCAGGGGGGCGTCCTACGAGCAGTACTTC. Translating it yields CASRGASYEQYF. Complete variable domain (other parts from reference TRBV2 and TRBJ2-7): EPEVTQTPSHQVTQMGQEVILRCVPISNHLYFYWYRQILGQKVEFLVSFYNNEISEKSEIFDDQFSVERPDGSNFTLKIRSTKLEDSAMYFCASRGASYEQYFGPGTRLTVT.

The J gene is TRBJ1-2, the V gene TRBV5-1; D may be TRBD1 (6 bases). V lost 3 bases and J lost 7, with 10 bases in between. The CDR3 contains 12 residues. Germline V gene sequence: CDR1 SGHRS, CDR2 YFSETQ. CDR3 amino acids: CASSSGGPGYTF. DNA of the CDR3: TGCGCCAGCAGCTCGGGGGGGCCTGGCTACACCTTC.

This chain links TRBV5-6 with TRBJ2-4; 13 bases are shared with TRBD2. Trimming cost V 5 bases and J 7 bases; bases outside gene matches: 3. Germline assignment: CDR1 SGHDT and CDR2 YYEEEE. This CDR3 is built from 14 residues. CDR3: CASRQLAGGNIQYF. The CDR3 DNA reads TGTGCCAGCAGACAACTAGCGGGAGGGAACATTCAGTACTTC.

V gene TRBV18 combines with J gene TRBJ2-1, with D possibly TRBD2 on 5 matching bases. This CDR3 comprises 13 residues. CDR1 and CDR2 from the germline V gene are KGHSH and LQKENI. V was cut by 5 bases and J by 4 bases, with 9 bases left in between. In DNA form, the CDR3 reads TGTGCCAGCTCATCCTCGGGATACAATGAGCAGTTCTTC. Residues: CASSSSGYNEQFF.

The rearrangement joins TRBV5-1 to TRBJ1-1; 8 positions match TRBD1. Trimming at V came to 2 bases and at J to 2 bases, leaving 5 bases not matched to a gene. The V gene's germline CDR1 is SGHRS and CDR2 YFSETQ. This CDR3 comprises 15 residues. CDR3 protein: CASSFDRGGNTEAFF. As DNA, the CDR3 is TGCGCCAGCAGCTTTGACAGGGGAGGAAACACTGAAGCTTTCTTT.

This clone occurred once. This rearrangement joins TRBV28 to TRBJ2-1, with a tentative D call TRBD2 (5 bases). The germline V and J ends were trimmed by 8 bases and 4 bases, with 15 bases remaining between them. This CDR3 contains 14 residues. Per germline, CDR1 MDHEN and CDR2 SYDVKM. DNA of the CDR3: TGTGCCAGCGGACCGGCGGGCGGATACAATGAGCAGTTCTTC. It encodes CASGPAGGYNEQFF.

The chain links TRBV5-3 to TRBJ2-5; 12 bases agree with TRBD2. TRBV5-3 is an ORF, with its function uncertain. There are 15 residues in the CDR3. J lost 0 bases, V lost 7 bases, and 4 bases had no gene match. CDR3 loop: CARQGTSGYQETQYF. In DNA form, the CDR3 reads TGTGCCAGACAGGGGACTAGCGGGTACCAAGAGACCCAGTACTTC.

This chain connects TRBV5-6 to TRBJ2-7; 10 bases are shared with TRBD2. The V gene's germline CDR1 is SGHDT and CDR2 YYEEEE. The ends lost 4 bases at V and 5 bases at J; junction bases unmatched: 12. CDR3 length: 16 amino acids. Written as DNA, the CDR3 is TGTGCCAGCAGCCCAACACTCCCGGGACTAGCGAACGAGCAGTACTTC. Translating gives CASSPTLPGLANEQYF. The full variable domain, in which reference TRBV5-6 and TRBJ2-7 provide the parts outside the CDR3, is DAGVTQSPTHLIKTRGQQVTLRCSPKSGHDTVSWYQQALGQGPQFIFQYYEEEERQRGNFPDRFSGHQFPNYSSELNVNALLLGDSALYLCASSPTLPGLANEQYFGPGTRLTVT.

CDR3 residues: CSVGQGELNEKLFF. DNA of the CDR3: TGCAGCGTTGGGCAGGGCGAACTTAATGAAAAACTGTTTTTT. V and J are TRBV29-1 and TRBJ1-4, with D perhaps matching TRBD1 (5 bases). The CDR3 covers 14 residues. Germline CDR1 SQVTM, CDR2 ANQGSEA. The V and J ends lost 4 bases and 4 bases respectively, with 13 bases between them. The full variable domain, with the rest looked up from reference TRBV29-1 and TRBJ1-4, is SAVISQKPSRDICQRGTSLTIQCQVDSQVTMMFWYRQQPGQSLTLIATANQGSEATYESGFVIDKFPISRPNLTFSTLTVSNMSPEDSSIYLCSVGQGELNEKLFFGSGTQLSVL.

The rearrangement uses TRBV6-2 or TRBV6-3 and TRBJ2-1; 8 nucleotides match TRBD2. The CDR3 extends over 14 amino acids. With V trimmed by 6 bases and J by 6 bases, 7 bases remained unmatched. In germline, CDR1 is MNHEY, CDR2 SVGEGT. The CDR3 is CASSLSGSVNEQFF. The CDR3 DNA sequence: TGTGCCAGCAGCCTAAGCGGGAGCGTCAATGAGCAGTTCTTC.